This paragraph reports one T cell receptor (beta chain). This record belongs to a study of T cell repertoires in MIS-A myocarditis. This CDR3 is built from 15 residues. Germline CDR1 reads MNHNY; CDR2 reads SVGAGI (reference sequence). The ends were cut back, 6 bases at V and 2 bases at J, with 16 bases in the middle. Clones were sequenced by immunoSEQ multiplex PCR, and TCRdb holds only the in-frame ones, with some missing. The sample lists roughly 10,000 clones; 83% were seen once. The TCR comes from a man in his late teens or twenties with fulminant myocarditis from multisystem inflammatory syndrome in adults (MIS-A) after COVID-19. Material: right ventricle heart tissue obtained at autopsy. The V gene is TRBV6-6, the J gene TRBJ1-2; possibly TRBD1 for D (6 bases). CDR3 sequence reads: CASRRTARMNYGYTF. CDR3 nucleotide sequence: TGTGCCAGCAGACGGACAGCCAGGATGAACTATGGCTACACCTTC.